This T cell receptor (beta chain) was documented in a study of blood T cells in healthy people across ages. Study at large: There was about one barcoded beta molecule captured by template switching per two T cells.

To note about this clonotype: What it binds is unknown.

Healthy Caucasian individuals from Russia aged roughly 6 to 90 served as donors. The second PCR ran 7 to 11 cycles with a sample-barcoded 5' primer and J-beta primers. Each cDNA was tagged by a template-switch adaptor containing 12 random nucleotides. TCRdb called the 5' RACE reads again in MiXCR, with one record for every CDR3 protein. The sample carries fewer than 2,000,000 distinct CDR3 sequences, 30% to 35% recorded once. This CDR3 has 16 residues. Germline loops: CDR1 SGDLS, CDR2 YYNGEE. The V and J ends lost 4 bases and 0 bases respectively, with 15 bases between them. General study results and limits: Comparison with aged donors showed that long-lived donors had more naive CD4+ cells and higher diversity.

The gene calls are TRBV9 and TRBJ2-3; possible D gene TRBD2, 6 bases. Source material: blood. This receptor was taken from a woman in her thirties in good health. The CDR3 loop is CASSKSPGTSTDTQYF. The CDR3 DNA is TGTGCCAGCAGCAAATCGCCGGGGACTAGCACAGATACGCAGTATTTT.